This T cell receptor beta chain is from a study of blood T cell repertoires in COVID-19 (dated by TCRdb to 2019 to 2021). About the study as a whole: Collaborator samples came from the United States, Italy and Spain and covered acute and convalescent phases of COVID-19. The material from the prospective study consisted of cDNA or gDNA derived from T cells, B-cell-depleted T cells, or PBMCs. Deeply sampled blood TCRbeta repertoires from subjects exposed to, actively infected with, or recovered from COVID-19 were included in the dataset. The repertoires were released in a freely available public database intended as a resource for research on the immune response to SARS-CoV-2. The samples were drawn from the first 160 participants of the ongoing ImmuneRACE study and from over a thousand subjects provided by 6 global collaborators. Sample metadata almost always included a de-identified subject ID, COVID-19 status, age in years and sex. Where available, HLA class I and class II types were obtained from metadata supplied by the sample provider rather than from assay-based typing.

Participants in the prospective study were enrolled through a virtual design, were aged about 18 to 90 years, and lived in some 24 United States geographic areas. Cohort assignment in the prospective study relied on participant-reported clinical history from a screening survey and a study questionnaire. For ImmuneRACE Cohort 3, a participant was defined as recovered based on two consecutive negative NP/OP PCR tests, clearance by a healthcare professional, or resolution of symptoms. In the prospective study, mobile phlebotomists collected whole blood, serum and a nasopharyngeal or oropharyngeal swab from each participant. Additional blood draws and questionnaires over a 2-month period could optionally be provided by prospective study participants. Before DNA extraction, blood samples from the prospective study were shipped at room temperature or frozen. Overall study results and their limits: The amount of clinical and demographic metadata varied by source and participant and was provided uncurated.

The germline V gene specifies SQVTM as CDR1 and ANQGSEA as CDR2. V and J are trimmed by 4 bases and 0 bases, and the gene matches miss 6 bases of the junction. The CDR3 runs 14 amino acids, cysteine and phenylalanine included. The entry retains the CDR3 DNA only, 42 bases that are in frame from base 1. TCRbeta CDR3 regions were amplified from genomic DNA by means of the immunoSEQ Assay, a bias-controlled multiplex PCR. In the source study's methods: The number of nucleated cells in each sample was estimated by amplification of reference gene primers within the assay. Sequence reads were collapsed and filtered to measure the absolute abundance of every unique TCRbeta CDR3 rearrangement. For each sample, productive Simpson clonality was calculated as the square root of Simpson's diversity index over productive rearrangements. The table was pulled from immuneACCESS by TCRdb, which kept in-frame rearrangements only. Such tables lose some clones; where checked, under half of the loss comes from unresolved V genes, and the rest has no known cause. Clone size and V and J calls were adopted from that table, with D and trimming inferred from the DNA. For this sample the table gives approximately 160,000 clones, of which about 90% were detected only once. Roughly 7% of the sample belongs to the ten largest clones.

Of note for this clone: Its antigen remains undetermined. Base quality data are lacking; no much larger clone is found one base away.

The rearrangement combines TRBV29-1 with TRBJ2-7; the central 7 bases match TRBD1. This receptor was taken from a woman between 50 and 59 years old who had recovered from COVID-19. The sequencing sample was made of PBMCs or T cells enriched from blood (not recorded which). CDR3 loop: CSVGQGAFSYEQYF. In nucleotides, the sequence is TGCAGCGTTGGACAGGGTGCATTCTCCTACGAGCAGTACTTC.